A single sample gave rise to the 32 T cell receptor beta chains below, sequenced in a study of shared clonotypes between healthy human individuals. Clones were sequenced by immunoSEQ multiplex PCR, and TCRdb holds only the in-frame ones, with some missing. This repertoire shows about 2.4 million clones, over 85% found once; its top ten account for 0.11% to 0.15%. What was sequenced was naive CD4+ T cells sorted from blood. Subset denoted: CD45RA+ positively selected. The source of these receptors is a man between 18 and 35 years old in good health.

There are a few counts of this clone. The chain combines TRBV14 with TRBJ1-1; D uncertain. The CDR3 is made up of 13 amino acids. The germline V gene encodes CDR1 SGHDN and CDR2 FVKESK. Trimming pared 4 bases from V and 5 bases from J, leaving 11 bases between. The CDR3 region is CASSLKLGTEAFF. The CDR3 DNA is TGTGCCAGCAGCCTCAAACTGGGGACTGAAGCTTTCTTT.

This chain uses TRBV10-2 with TRBJ1-1, with D possibly being TRBD1 (6 bases). V gave up 8 bases and J gave up 5 bases, with 15 bases separating them. The CDR3 runs 13 residues. Germline V CDR1 and CDR2: WSHSY, SAAADI. CDR3 residues: CASLWGAGTEAFF. The CDR3 bases are TGCGCCAGCCTCTGGGGGGCGGGAACTGAAGCTTTCTTT.

The rearrangement joins TRBV7-9 to TRBJ2-5, with TRBD2 as a possible D gene (5 bases). The CDR3 extends over 15 amino acids. From germline, CDR1 is SEHNR and CDR2 FQNEAQ (reference sequence). Trimming shortened V by 1 base and J by 5 bases, and 14 bases separated the two germline ends. The CDR3 nucleotides read TGTGCCAGCAGCTTAGGAGGACTCCCTTGGGAGACCCAGTACTTC. Protein product: CASSLGGLPWETQYF.

The rearrangement links TRBV28 to TRBJ1-3, with D maybe TRBD1 (5 bases). Germline values: CDR1 MDHEN, CDR2 SYDVKM. The V end lost 5 bases, the J end lost 9 bases, and 14 bases lay between the germline ends. The CDR3 is 13 residues long. CDR3 residues: CASSAEPQGTIYF. As DNA, the CDR3 is TGTGCCAGCAGTGCTGAACCCCAGGGCACCATATATTTT.

The rearrangement uses TRBV30 and TRBJ2-2; 13 nucleotides align to TRBD2. There are 14 residues in the CDR3. V shed 8 bases, J shed 7 bases, and the junction held 7 bases outside the gene matches. Germline V CDR1 and CDR2: GTSNPN, SVGIG (reference sequence). CDR3 sequence reads: CARGLAGVRGELFF. CDR3 sequence (DNA): TGTGCCCGTGGACTAGCGGGAGTTCGCGGGGAGCTGTTTTTT.

The chain has TRBV19 and TRBJ1-3; D is ambiguous. Germline lookup yields CDR1 LNHDA and CDR2 SQIVND (reference sequence). The CDR3 is made up of 13 amino acids. With 9 bases removed from V and 0 bases from J, the gap between germline ends came to 9 bases. The CDR3 sequence is CASNKHSGNTIYF. The CDR3 nucleotides are TGTGCCAGCAACAAACACTCTGGAAACACCATATATTTT.

To note about this clone: Other DNA sequences within the sample encode an identical CDR3. The chain carries TRBV28 and TRBJ1-5, with D hard to call. V gave up 6 bases and J gave up 4 bases, with 13 bases separating them. The CDR3 totals 14 residues. Per germline, CDR1 MDHEN and CDR2 SYDVKM. The CDR3: CASSLAGSNQPQHF. The CDR3 region has the DNA TGTGCCAGCAGCTTAGCGGGGAGTAATCAGCCCCAGCATTTT.

The rearrangement joins TRBV5-6 to TRBJ2-2; 7 bases align to TRBD2. The CDR3 covers 17 residues. V dropped 4 bases and J dropped 4; count of bases not matched to a gene: 13. From germline, CDR1 is SGHDT and CDR2 YYEEEE. The DNA of the CDR3 is TGTGCCAGCAGCCCGATGCTGCGGGAGAGGAGCACCGGGGAGCTGTTTTTT. Translating it yields CASSPMLRERSTGELFF.

This clone has just one count. CDR3 bases: TGTGCCAGCAGCTTTGACAGGACCGCAAATTCACCCCTCCACTTT. Translating it yields CASSFDRTANSPLHF. The rearrangement links TRBV5-4 to TRBJ1-6, with D possibly TRBD1 on 6 matching bases. The ends were cut back, 2 bases at V and 7 bases at J, with 13 bases in the middle. There are 15 residues in the CDR3. CDR1 and CDR2 from the germline V gene are SGHNT and YYREEE (reference sequence).

The rearrangement joins TRBV7-9 to TRBJ1-2; D may be TRBD1 (6 bases). The CDR3 consists of 15 residues. V was clipped by 3 bases and J by 8 bases, with 19 bases between them. The germline gives CDR1 SEHNR, CDR2 FQNEAQ (reference sequence). CDR3 nucleotides: TGTGCCAGCAGCTTTTTTCCGGGACAAGTAGCGGGCTACACCTTC. Translation gives CASSFFPGQVAGYTF.

The rearrangement joins TRBV5-4 to TRBJ2-2; TRBD2 might be the D (5 bases). The ends were cut back, 4 bases at V and 0 bases at J, with 10 bases in the middle. The CDR3 loop spans 15 amino acids. Germline V lookup: CDR1 SGHNT, CDR2 YYREEE (reference sequence). The CDR3 coding sequence is TGTGCCAGCAGCCCGGACTCCTCGAACACCGGGGAGCTGTTTTTT. Protein product: CASSPDSSNTGELFF.

In regard to this clone: Distinct nucleotide sequences in the sample also encode this CDR3. The rearrangement uses TRBV6-6 and TRBJ2-5, with a tentative D call TRBD1 (5 bases). Germline V CDR1 and CDR2: MNHNY, SVGAGI (reference sequence). The CDR3 contains 13 residues. V lost 2 bases to trimming and J lost 2 bases, with 6 bases between them. The DNA of the CDR3 is TGTGCCAGCAGTTACACAGGACAAGAGACCCAGTACTTC. Residues: CASSYTGQETQYF.

V is TRBV6-5 and J is TRBJ2-3; 8 positions agree with TRBD1. The CDR3 extends over 15 amino acids. The V gene's germline CDR1 is MNHEY and CDR2 SVGAGI. Trimming removed 8 bases from V and 0 bases from J; junction bases left unmatched: 7. The CDR3 reads CASGRTGYSTDTQYF. CDR3 coding DNA: TGTGCCAGCGGTCGGACAGGGTATAGCACAGATACGCAGTATTTT.

The rearrangement uses TRBV11-2 and TRBJ1-3; D perhaps matches TRBD1 (6 bases). Germline loops: CDR1 SGHAT, CDR2 FQNNGV. This CDR3 contains 14 residues. Between the trimmed V and J ends, which lost 6 bases and 1 base, there was a span of 10 bases. The CDR3 DNA is TGTGCCAGCAGTTCAGGGGTATCTGGAAACACCATATATTTT. It yields the protein CASSSGVSGNTIYF.

Notes on this clone: Other DNA sequences in this sample translate to the same CDR3. The genes are TRBV7-2 and TRBJ2-2; D not resolved. The V gene lost 1 base and the J gene lost 4 bases, with 7 bases spanning the gap. There are 14 residues in the CDR3. Germline V gene sequence: CDR1 SGHTA, CDR2 FQGNSA. The CDR3 nucleotides read TGTGCCAGCAGCTTAGGATCGGGCACCGGGGAGCTGTTTTTT. Its translation is CASSLGSGTGELFF.

The rearrangement uses TRBV7-9 and TRBJ2-1, with 10 bases aligning to TRBD1. CDR1 is SEHNR and CDR2 is FQNEAQ in the germline V gene (reference sequence). Trimming cost V 5 bases and J 6 bases; bases outside gene matches: 10. This CDR3 region has 16 residues. Here the CDR3 reads CASSLRQGAGINEQFF. Written as DNA, the CDR3 is TGTGCCAGCAGCCTCCGACAGGGGGCAGGAATCAATGAGCAGTTCTTC.

This clone was seen once. This chain links TRBV5-1 with TRBJ2-7; TRBD2 might be the D (6 bases). The CDR3 has 15 amino acids. Trimming stripped 2 bases from V and 6 bases from J, with 18 bases between. Germline CDR1 reads SGHRS; CDR2 reads YFSETQ. This CDR3 is CASSFAGSPTSEQYF. CDR3 coding DNA: TGCGCCAGCAGCTTTGCGGGATCTCCTACGAGCGAGCAGTACTTC.

The V call is TRBV6-4, the J call TRBJ2-1; 7 positions match TRBD2. V shed 2 bases and J 11 bases; nucleotides not matched to a gene: 9. The germline V gene encodes CDR1 MRHNA and CDR2 SNTAGT. The CDR3 has 14 residues. In nucleotides, the CDR3 is TGTGCCAGCAGTGACGCTGTGCCTAGCGGAAAGCAGTTCTTC. Its translation is CASSDAVPSGKQFF.

V usage is TRBV4-3 and J usage is TRBJ2-7; 7 nucleotides match TRBD2. Germline CDR1 and CDR2: LGHNA and YSLEER. CDR3 length: 16 residues. The trim removed 0 bases at V and 4 bases at J, leaving 9 bases unmatched. This CDR3 is CASSQERGLGLYEQYF. CDR3 sequence (DNA): TGCGCCAGCAGCCAAGAACGAGGACTAGGTCTATACGAGCAGTACTTC.

This clone was found once. J is TRBJ2-7 and V is TRBV2, with 9 bases aligning to TRBD2. The germline V gene has CDR1 SNHLY and CDR2 FYNNEI. The CDR3 runs to 14 residues. V gave up 6 bases and J gave up 1 base; unmatched junction bases: 4. CDR3 loop: CASRRTSASYEQYF. The CDR3 region has the DNA TGTGCCAGCAGGAGGACTAGCGCTTCCTACGAGCAGTACTTC.

Comment on this clone: The sample has other DNA sequences that encode this CDR3 too. The chain uses TRBV20-1 and TRBJ1-1, with no clear D. V lost 5 bases to trimming and J lost 2 bases, with 3 bases between them. Germline V gives CDR1 DFQATT, CDR2 SNEGSKA (reference sequence). The CDR3 consists of 10 residues. This CDR3 reads CSAGNTEAFF. The CDR3 coding sequence is TGCAGTGCTGGTAACACTGAAGCTTTCTTT.

The V gene is TRBV20-1, the J gene TRBJ2-2; D is uncertain. The CDR3 runs 11 residues. Germline V gives CDR1 DFQATT, CDR2 SNEGSKA (reference sequence). The V gene lost 7 bases and the J gene lost 6 bases, with 9 bases spanning the gap. The chain's CDR3 is CSGRRPGELFF. The CDR3 bases are TGCAGTGGACGACGTCCCGGGGAGCTGTTTTTT.

This sequence joins TRBV28 and TRBJ1-6; possibly TRBD1 for D (5 bases). Per the germline V gene, CDR1 is MDHEN and CDR2 is SYDVKM. V was cut by 6 bases and J by 5 bases, with 11 bases left in between. This CDR3 contains 14 residues. For the CDR3, the DNA is TGTGCCAGCAGCCAGACAGCCAATAATTCACCCCTCCACTTT. Translating gives CASSQTANNSPLHF.

With regard to this clone: Other DNA sequences of this sample code for an identical CDR3. The gene calls are TRBV6-6 and TRBJ2-7; D is undetermined. Germline V gives CDR1 MNHNY, CDR2 SVGAGI (reference sequence). The CDR3 spans 13 residues. The ends were cut back, 6 bases at V and 0 bases at J, with 9 bases in the middle. CDR3 DNA: TGTGCCAGCAGAACCGGGTCCTCCTACGAGCAGTACTTC. Its protein product is CASRTGSSYEQYF.

V is TRBV4-3 and J is TRBJ1-5; no reliable D call. The germline V gene encodes CDR1 LGHNA and CDR2 YSLEER. The V end was cut by 0 bases, the J end by 4 bases, with 10 bases between. This CDR3 spans 15 amino acids. DNA for the CDR3: TGCGCCAGCAGCCAAGAGGGGAGGATAAATCAGCCCCAGCATTTT. It codes for CASSQEGRINQPQHF.

This clone was picked up one time. The identical CDR3 is also encoded by other nucleotide sequences in the sample. This rearrangement joins TRBV9 to TRBJ1-2; the D gene is possibly TRBD1 (6 bases). CDR3 length: 15 residues. V dropped 1 base and J dropped 2 bases, with 12 bases sitting between them. In germline, CDR1 is SGDLS, CDR2 YYNGEE. The CDR3 nucleotides read TGTGCCAGCAGCGTACAGGGGTCCCCCAACTATGGCTACACCTTC. It specifies CASSVQGSPNYGYTF.

To note about this clone: The sample contains more than one DNA sequence encoding this CDR3. This chain joins TRBV7-9 and TRBJ1-5; D remains ambiguous. V lost 2 bases, J lost 2 bases, and 4 bases lay in between. The CDR3 loop spans 13 amino acids. Germline CDR1 is SEHNR and CDR2 is FQNEAQ (reference sequence). CDR3 coding DNA: TGTGCCAGCAGCTTAAAGGGCAATCAGCCCCAGCATTTT. Translated, it gives CASSLKGNQPQHF.

The V call is TRBV28, the J call TRBJ2-7; D unresolved. Per germline, CDR1 MDHEN and CDR2 SYDVKM. The CDR3 extends over 13 amino acids. The ends were cut back, 8 bases at V and 2 bases at J, with 13 bases in the middle. CDR3 DNA: TGTGCCAGCGCGATCCGGGTTCCCTACGAGCAGTACTTC. Encoded protein: CASAIRVPYEQYF.

This rearrangement joins TRBV5-1 to TRBJ2-3; 7 bases align to TRBD1. The CDR3 is 14 residues long. V lost 2 bases and J lost 3; bases outside the gene matches: 3. CDR1 is SGHRS and CDR2 is YFSETQ in the germline V gene. CDR3 sequence reads: CASSFTGVTDTQYF. The CDR3 nucleotides read TGCGCCAGCAGCTTTACAGGGGTTACAGATACGCAGTATTTT.

The count of this clone is one. The rearrangement links TRBV5-1 to TRBJ1-2; no clear D gene. V was shortened by 0 bases and J by 8 bases, with 14 bases between the two germline ends. Germline V gene lookup returns CDR1 SGHRS and CDR2 YFSETQ. The CDR3 is made up of 14 amino acids. The CDR3 bases are TGCGCCAGCAGCTTGGAGGGCTCTGGTGCCGGCTACACCTTC. Encoded protein: CASSLEGSGAGYTF.

Worth noting for this clone: Within the sample, other DNA sequences also encode this same CDR3. The rearrangement uses TRBV5-1 and TRBJ1-2; 8 bases match TRBD1. The CDR3 is 15 amino acids. Looked up from germline, CDR1 is SGHRS and CDR2 is YFSETQ. The V and J ends lost 2 bases and 2 bases, in that order; junction bases with no gene match: 5. As DNA, the CDR3 is TGCGCCAGCAGCTTAGGGACAGGAGTAAACTATGGCTACACCTTC. Translating gives CASSLGTGVNYGYTF.

The chain uses TRBV5-6 and TRBJ1-6, with 8 nucleotides matching TRBD1. Looked up from germline, CDR1 is SGHDT and CDR2 is YYEEEE. CDR3 size: 16 residues. V lost 4 bases to trimming and J lost 7 bases; unmatched junction nucleotides: 10. CDR3 in amino acids: CASSQGADQLNSPLHF. Here the CDR3 DNA reads TGTGCCAGCAGCCAGGGGGCCGACCAGCTAAATTCACCCCTCCACTTT.